Listed here are 9 T cell receptor beta chains from one sample, sequenced in a study of cytomegalovirus exposure and HLA in healthy donors. Primers: 60 Vbeta forward and 13 Jbeta reverse. TCRdb keeps only in-frame clones here, not all; method: immunoSEQ multiplex PCR. The sample includes more than 150,000 clones, around four fifths of them seen just once. The material sequenced was PBMCs. These receptors came from a woman in her 50s in good health and CMV-seropositive.

This chain joins TRBV6-6 and TRBJ2-7; D is perhaps TRBD2 (5 bases). Germline V lookup: CDR1 MNHNY, CDR2 SVGAGI (reference sequence). V lost 8 bases to trimming and J lost 1 base, with 12 bases between them. This CDR3 region has 13 residues. The CDR3 protein is CASVNGDSYEQYF. CDR3 DNA sequence: TGTGCCAGCGTTAACGGGGATTCCTACGAGCAGTACTTC.

This clone was picked up one time. The rearrangement joins TRBV11-3 to TRBJ1-2; 9 positions match TRBD1. Germline-derived CDR1 and CDR2 are SGHNT and YENEEA. The CDR3 spans 16 residues. V shed 0 bases, J shed 6 bases, and the junction held 8 bases outside the gene matches. The CDR3 nucleotides are TGTGCCAGCAGCTTAGATCGGGGACAGGGTATCCATGGCTACACCTTC. This gives the protein CASSLDRGQGIHGYTF.

The V gene is TRBV5-5, the J gene TRBJ1-4; no clear D. The CDR3 sequence is 16 residues long. The germline V gene encodes CDR1 SGHKS and CDR2 YYEKEE (reference sequence). Trimming left V 5 bases short and J 3 bases short, with 17 bases between. CDR3 loop: CASSQGRTAANEKLFF. The CDR3 nucleotides are TGTGCCAGCAGTCAAGGACGGACTGCTGCTAATGAAAAACTGTTTTTT. The variable domain in full, with the rest retrieved from reference TRBV5-5 and TRBJ1-4, is DAGVTQSPTHLIKTRGQQVTLRCSPISGHKSVSWYQQVLGQGPQFIFQYYEKEERGRGNFPDRFSARQFPNYSSELNVNALLLGDSALYLCASSQGRTAANEKLFFGSGTQLSVL.

This chain joins TRBV5-4 and TRBJ1-3; a weak D match, TRBD1 (6 bases). The V gene's germline CDR1 is SGHNT and CDR2 YYREEE (reference sequence). V shed 0 bases and J shed 4 bases, with 8 bases lying between them. The CDR3 spans 14 residues. The CDR3: CASSLEQGGNTIYF. The CDR3 DNA sequence: TGTGCCAGCAGCTTGGAACAGGGCGGAAACACCATATATTTT.

The chain has TRBV2 and TRBJ1-5; 8 nucleotides agree with TRBD1. The CDR3 covers 16 residues. The J segment lost 6 bases and the V segment lost 4 bases, leaving 11 bases of the junction unmatched. CDR1 and CDR2 (germline): SNHLY, FYNNEI. The CDR3 region has the DNA TGTGCCAGCAGTGTCCGCTCACAGGGGGAGGCTCAGCCCCAGCATTTT. This sequence encodes CASSVRSQGEAQPQHF.

With regard to this clone: The germline gene is not matched at one end of the junction; a read error may be the cause. V is TRBV7-9 and J is TRBJ1-1; TRBD1 agrees at 8 bases. The CDR3 is 14 residues long. Germline CDR1 and CDR2: SEHNR and FQNEAQ (reference sequence). CDR3 amino acids: CSSSPGQGETEAFF. As DNA, the CDR3 is TGTTCCAGCAGCCCAGGACAGGGAGAGACTGAAGCTTTCTTT.

The chain couples TRBV5-4 to TRBJ1-6; D is undetermined. Germline CDR1 and CDR2: SGHNT and YYREEE (reference sequence). Trimming pared 0 bases from V and 6 bases from J, leaving 19 bases between. The CDR3 is 18 residues long. The CDR3 sequence: CASSLVISGSLGNSPLHF. CDR3 nucleotide sequence: TGTGCCAGCAGCTTGGTAATTTCGGGGTCCCTTGGTAATTCACCCCTCCACTTT.

The V call is TRBV29-1, the J call TRBJ1-5; no definite D call. The CDR3 covers 13 residues. Trimming removed 4 bases from V and 4 bases from J, with 11 bases in between. The germline gives CDR1 SQVTM, CDR2 ANQGSEA. CDR3 sequence reads: CSVGQAKNQPQHF. The CDR3 DNA sequence: TGCAGCGTTGGCCAAGCAAAAAATCAGCCCCAGCATTTT. Supplemented by reference TRBV29-1 and TRBJ1-5, the full variable domain reads SAVISQKPSRDICQRGTSLTIQCQVDSQVTMMFWYRQQPGQSLTLIATANQGSEATYESGFVIDKFPISRPNLTFSTLTVSNMSPEDSSIYLCSVGQAKNQPQHFGDGTRLSIL.

The CDR3 DNA is TGTGCCAGCAGCTTAACTAGCGGGGGGTTCCACGAGCAGTACTTC. This gives the protein CASSLTSGGFHEQYF. The gene calls are TRBV7-2 and TRBJ2-7, with 12 bases matching TRBD2. The CDR3 extends over 15 amino acids. The trim removed 2 bases at V and 5 bases at J, leaving 4 bases unmatched. Looked up from germline, CDR1 is SGHTA and CDR2 is FQGNSA.